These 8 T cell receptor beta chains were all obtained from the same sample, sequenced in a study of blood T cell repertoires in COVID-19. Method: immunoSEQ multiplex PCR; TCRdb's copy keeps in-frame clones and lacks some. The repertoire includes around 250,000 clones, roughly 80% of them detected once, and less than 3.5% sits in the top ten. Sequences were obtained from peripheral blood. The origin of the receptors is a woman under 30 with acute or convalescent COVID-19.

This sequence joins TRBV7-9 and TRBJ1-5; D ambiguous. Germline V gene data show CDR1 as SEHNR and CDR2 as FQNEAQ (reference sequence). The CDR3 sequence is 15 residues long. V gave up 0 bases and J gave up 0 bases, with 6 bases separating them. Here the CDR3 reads CASSLAGDSNQPQHF. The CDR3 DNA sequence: TGTGCCAGCAGCTTAGCCGGGGATAGCAATCAGCCCCAGCATTTT.

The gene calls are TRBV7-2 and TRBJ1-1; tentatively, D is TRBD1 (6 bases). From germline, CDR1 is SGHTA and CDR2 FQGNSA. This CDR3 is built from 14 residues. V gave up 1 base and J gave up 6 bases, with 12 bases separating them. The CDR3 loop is CASSLVFEGAEAFF. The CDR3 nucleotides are TGTGCCAGCAGCTTAGTCTTTGAGGGGGCTGAAGCTTTCTTT.

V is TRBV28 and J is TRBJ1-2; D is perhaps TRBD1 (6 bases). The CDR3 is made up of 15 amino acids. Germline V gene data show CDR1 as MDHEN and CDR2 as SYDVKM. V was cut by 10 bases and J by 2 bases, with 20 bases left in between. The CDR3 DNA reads TGTGCCATACAAGTGGGGGCGGTTGGGAACTATGGCTACACCTTC. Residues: CAIQVGAVGNYGYTF.

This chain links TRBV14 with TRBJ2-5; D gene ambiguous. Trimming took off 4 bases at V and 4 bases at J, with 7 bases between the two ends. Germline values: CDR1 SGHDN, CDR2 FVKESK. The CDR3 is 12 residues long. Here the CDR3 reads CASSRRTETQYF. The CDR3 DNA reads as TGTGCCAGCAGCCGGAGAACAGAGACCCAGTACTTC.

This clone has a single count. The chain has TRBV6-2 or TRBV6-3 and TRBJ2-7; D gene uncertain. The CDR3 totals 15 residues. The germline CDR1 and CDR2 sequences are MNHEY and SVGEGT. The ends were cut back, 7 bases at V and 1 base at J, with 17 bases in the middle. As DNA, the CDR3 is TGTGCCAGCACCCCCGAGGCCCGTGAGTCCTACGAGCAGTACTTC. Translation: CASTPEARESYEQYF.

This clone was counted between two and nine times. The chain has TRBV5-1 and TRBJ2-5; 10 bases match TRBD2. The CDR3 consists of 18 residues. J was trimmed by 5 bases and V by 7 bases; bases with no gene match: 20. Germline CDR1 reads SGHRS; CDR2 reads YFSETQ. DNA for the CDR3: TGCGCCAGCTACGACTTACCTAGCGGGAGCAGCCCGGGGGAGACCCAGTACTTC. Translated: CASYDLPSGSSPGETQYF.

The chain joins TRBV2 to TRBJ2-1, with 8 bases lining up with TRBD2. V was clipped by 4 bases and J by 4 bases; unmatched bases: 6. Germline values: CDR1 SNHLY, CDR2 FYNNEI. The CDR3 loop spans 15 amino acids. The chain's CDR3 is CASSGSSGTYNEQFF. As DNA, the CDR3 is TGTGCCAGCAGTGGGAGTAGCGGGACATACAATGAGCAGTTCTTC.

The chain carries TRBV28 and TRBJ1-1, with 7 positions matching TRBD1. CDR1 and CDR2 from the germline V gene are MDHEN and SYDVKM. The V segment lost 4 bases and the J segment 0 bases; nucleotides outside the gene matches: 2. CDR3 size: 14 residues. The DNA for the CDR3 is TGTGCCAGCAGTTGGGGACAGATGAACACTGAAGCTTTCTTT. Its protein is CASSWGQMNTEAFF.